The sequence of this TCR beta chain was determined in a study of blood T cells in healthy people across ages. A second about 6 to 11 cycle PCR used barcoded and J-beta primers. MiXCR, run by TCRdb on the 5' RACE reads, gives a single entry per CDR3 protein. The repertoire holds 790,000 or so distinct CDR3 sequences, with 35% to 50% as singletons. The length of the CDR3 is 12 residues. Germline CDR1 is MNHEY and CDR2 is SVGEGT. About this clonotype: An end of the junction does not agree with germline; a read error may underlie this.

The chain has TRBV6-2 or TRBV6-3 and TRBJ1-5, with D hard to call. The source material was blood. This TCR derives from an elderly man in good health. CDR3 in DNA: TGTGCCATCAGTTCCCTAAATCAGCCCCAGCATTTT. Its translation is CAISSLNQPQHF.